The next 17 T cell receptor beta chains were all read from a single sample in a study of shared clonotypes between healthy human individuals. The assay was immunoSEQ multiplex PCR, and TCRdb's table has in-frame clones only and misses some. The sample has fewer than 2.5 million clones, 80% to 95% seen once. What was sequenced was naive CD4+ T cells from PBMCs. Sample subset: CD45RA+ positively selected. These receptors were collected from a man between 18 and 35 years old in good health. Some clones in this sample may be carry-over from other donors' samples.

The chain joins TRBV19 to TRBJ2-1, with D perhaps given as TRBD1 or TRBD2 (6 bases each). From germline, CDR1 is LNHDA and CDR2 SQIVND (reference sequence). The ends were cut back, 5 bases at V and 3 bases at J, with 11 bases in the middle. The CDR3 length is 14 residues. The CDR3 loop reads CASSYRDFYNEQFF. The CDR3 DNA follows: TGTGCCAGTAGTTACAGGGACTTCTACAATGAGCAGTTCTTC.

The chain uses TRBV7-2 and TRBJ1-4; D not certain. Germline CDR1 is SGHTA and CDR2 is FQGNSA. The CDR3 consists of 15 residues. The V end was cut by 5 bases, the J end by 4 bases, with 14 bases between. The CDR3 coding sequence is TGTGCCAGCAGCACCAGACGGGGAGGTAATGAAAAACTGTTTTTT. Translating gives CASSTRRGGNEKLFF.

The V and J genes are TRBV28 and TRBJ1-5; D possibly corresponds to TRBD1 (6 bases). Germline V gene sequence: CDR1 MDHEN, CDR2 SYDVKM. Trimming removed 11 bases at V and 1 base at J, with 18 bases between. This CDR3 contains 15 residues. The CDR3 nucleotides are TGTGCCGCCTCATGGGGAGGGGGAAGCAATCAGCCCCAGCATTTT. Its protein is CAASWGGGSNQPQHF.

In its sample, this clone was seen once. CDR3 coding DNA: TGTGCCAGCAGTGGCCCCGGACGGACTATTAGCTCCTACAATGAGCAGTTCTTC. It codes for CASSGPGRTISSYNEQFF. The chain uses TRBV25-1 and TRBJ2-1; a weak D match, TRBD2 (6 bases). The CDR3 has 18 amino acids. Germline CDR1 MGHDK, CDR2 SYGVNS. V gave up 4 bases and J gave up 0 bases, with 19 bases separating them.

The J gene is TRBJ2-1, the V gene TRBV5-1, with TRBD2 matching over 9 bases. CDR1 is SGHRS and CDR2 is YFSETQ in the germline V gene. Trimming cost V 0 bases and J 2 bases; bases outside gene matches: 6. The CDR3 extends over 17 amino acids. The DNA for the CDR3 is TGCGCCAGCAGCTTGGACTTTGGCGGGAGGGCCTACAATGAGCAGTTCTTC. This translates into CASSLDFGGRAYNEQFF.

The rearrangement links TRBV6-1 to TRBJ1-1; the D gene is possibly TRBD1 (6 bases). CDR1 and CDR2 from the germline V gene are MNHNS and SASEGT. V lost 0 bases and J 7 bases, leaving 15 bases between the germline ends. CDR3 length equals 15 residues. CDR3 bases: TGTGCCAGCAGTGAAGCGGGGGCAGGGGTCGATGAAGCTTTCTTT. This sequence encodes CASSEAGAGVDEAFF.

The V and J genes are TRBV7-2 and TRBJ1-5, with 10 bases fitting TRBD1. The CDR3 runs 15 residues. Losses at the gene ends were 5 bases for V and 7 bases for J; bases not matched to a gene: 8. Germline V gene lookup returns CDR1 SGHTA and CDR2 FQGNSA. The CDR3 loop reads CASSQRQGAGQPQHF. DNA of the CDR3: TGTGCCAGCAGCCAGCGACAGGGGGCAGGGCAGCCCCAGCATTTT.

With respect to this clone: This same CDR3 is encoded by further DNA sequences in the sample. The rearrangement joins TRBV2 to TRBJ2-7; 9 bases match TRBD1. CDR1 is SNHLY, CDR2 FYNNEI, per germline. V was clipped by 6 bases and J by 3 bases; unmatched bases: 6. The CDR3 runs to 14 residues. CDR3 DNA: TGTGCCAGCAGCCCTAGGACAGGGGACTACGAGCAGTACTTC. It translates to CASSPRTGDYEQYF.

The gene calls are TRBV9 and TRBJ2-3; either TRBD1 or TRBD2 may fit D (6 bases each). Germline V gene lookup returns CDR1 SGDLS and CDR2 YYNGEE. The V gene lost 6 bases and the J gene lost 0 bases, with 17 bases spanning the gap. The CDR3 runs 16 residues. The chain's CDR3 is CASTRGGGPSTDTQYF. The CDR3, as DNA: TGTGCCAGCACCCGAGGGGGAGGCCCTAGCACAGATACGCAGTATTTT.

The V and J genes are TRBV28 and TRBJ2-5, with a tentative D call TRBD1 (6 bases). Between the trimmed V and J ends, which lost 5 bases and 5 bases, there was a span of 15 bases. The CDR3 spans 14 residues. Germline lookup yields CDR1 MDHEN and CDR2 SYDVKM. This CDR3 is CASSPEGVWETQYF. The CDR3, as DNA: TGTGCCAGCAGTCCCGAGGGGGTTTGGGAGACCCAGTACTTC.

This chain uses TRBV7-9 with TRBJ1-1, with unresolved D. The CDR3 consists of 15 residues. V dropped 1 base and J dropped 5 bases, with 14 bases sitting between them. Germline V gene data show CDR1 as SEHNR and CDR2 as FQNEAQ (reference sequence). CDR3 coding DNA: TGTGCCAGCAGCTTAGGGCAGCCCGGGAGGACTGAAGCTTTCTTT. This encodes CASSLGQPGRTEAFF.

The chain employs TRBV7-2 and TRBJ2-2; the match to TRBD2 covers 14 bases. Germline loops: CDR1 SGHTA, CDR2 FQGNSA. The CDR3 has 17 residues. The junction had 10 bases not matched to a gene; V was cut back by 6 bases and J by 7 bases. For the CDR3, the DNA is TGTGCCAGCAGTTCTCCCCCTGGGACTAGCGGGAGCGGGGAGCTGTTTTTT. It is translated as CASSSPPGTSGSGELFF.

The chain carries TRBV7-2 and TRBJ2-7; D not resolved. Per germline, CDR1 SGHTA and CDR2 FQGNSA. This CDR3 contains 14 residues. Trimming left V 5 bases short and J 7 bases short, with 18 bases between. CDR3 sequence: CASSPLVAVGEQYF. The CDR3 nucleotides read TGTGCCAGCAGCCCTCTGGTGGCCGTGGGTGAGCAGTACTTC.

This chain connects TRBV6-1 to TRBJ1-1, with D possibly TRBD1 on 5 matching bases. This CDR3 has 15 amino acids. Germline V CDR1 and CDR2: MNHNS, SASEGT. V lost 3 bases to trimming and J lost 0 bases, with 11 bases between them. CDR3 coding DNA: TGTGCCAGCAGTGATCAGTCGGACATGAACACTGAAGCTTTCTTT. Translated, it gives CASSDQSDMNTEAFF.

This chain connects TRBV10-1 to TRBJ2-7, with D perhaps being TRBD1 or TRBD2 (5 bases each). Germline CDR1 WNHNN, CDR2 SYGVQD (reference sequence). This CDR3 has 14 residues. V was cut by 2 bases and J by 3 bases, with 11 bases left in between. The chain's CDR3 is CASSEGGSLYEQYF. DNA of the CDR3: TGCGCCAGCAGTGAGGGGGGATCGCTCTACGAGCAGTACTTC.

CDR3 sequence (DNA): TGTGCCAGCAGCCCAAGACCAGGGTCGGGGACCGGGGAGCTGTTTTTT. Translated: CASSPRPGSGTGELFF. This sequence joins TRBV7-7 and TRBJ2-2; either TRBD1 or TRBD2 may fit D (5 bases each). V lost 5 bases and J 5 bases, leaving 18 bases between the germline ends. CDR1 is SSHAT and CDR2 is FNYEAQ in the germline V gene (reference sequence). This CDR3 has 16 amino acids.

This sequence joins TRBV9 and TRBJ1-3, with D possibly TRBD1 on 5 matching bases. The CDR3 contains 15 residues. The ends were cut back, 3 bases at V and 3 bases at J, with 13 bases in the middle. CDR1 is SGDLS, CDR2 YYNGEE, per germline. The CDR3 sequence: CASSASQGGGNTIYF. The CDR3 coding sequence is TGTGCCAGCAGCGCCAGTCAGGGTGGTGGAAACACCATATATTTT.